This T cell receptor (beta chain) came from a study of identical twins. Study outcomes and limitations: Less excess twin sharing appeared in beta out-of-frame sequences.

The germline V and J ends were trimmed by 3 bases and 1 base, with 13 bases remaining between them. Germline assignment: CDR1 SGHRS and CDR2 YFSETQ. The CDR3 is 15 residues long. Through template switching, a universal primer site was introduced, and the cDNA contained unique molecular identifiers. Using its own MiXCR run on the 5' RACE reads, TCRdb lists one record per CDR3 protein. Among 550,000 to 700,000 distinct CDR3 sequences listed, nearly 10% were seen once. This clonotype has more than one count but fewer than ten. Its antigen remains unknown. These data also formed part of another study, on yellow fever vaccine responses in identical twins.

Input material: PBMCs. The V call is TRBV5-1, the J call TRBJ1-1, with unresolved D. The sequence derives from a woman aged 18-30 years in good health. CDR3 nucleotides: TGCGCCAGCAGCTGGTCGGAGGGAGGGAACACTGAAGCTTTCTTT. This encodes CASSWSEGGNTEAFF.